The 27 T cell receptor beta chains listed next were all sequenced from one sample in a study of shared clonotypes between healthy human individuals. The assay was immunoSEQ multiplex PCR, and TCRdb's table has in-frame clones only and misses some. The table has about 700,000 clones, 92% seen once. CD8 cells regarded as naive lacked CD45RO, were positively chosen for CCR7, and omitted terminally differentiated effector memory CD45RA+ cells. Sequencing was carried out using naive CD8+ T cells sorted from blood. All receptors come from a man in his thirties or forties in good health.

This chain links TRBV28 with TRBJ2-2; D is uncertain. Germline V gene lookup returns CDR1 MDHEN and CDR2 SYDVKM. Deletions cut 1 base from V and 2 bases from J, with 2 bases between. CDR3 length: 13 amino acids. CDR3: CASSLFNTGELFF. The DNA for the CDR3 is TGTGCCAGCAGTTTATTTAACACCGGGGAGCTGTTTTTT.

This chain joins TRBV7-9 and TRBJ2-7; D is possibly TRBD1 (5 bases). The germline V gene has CDR1 SEHNR and CDR2 FQNEAQ (reference sequence). Trimming shortened V by 1 base and J by 5 bases, and 6 bases separated the two germline ends. This CDR3 is built from 12 residues. This chain's CDR3 is CASSLGGHEQYF. The CDR3 bases are TGTGCCAGCAGCTTAGGGGGCCACGAGCAGTACTTC.

This clone has only a few counts. The chain joins TRBV5-4 to TRBJ1-1, with no clear D. V gave up 0 bases and J gave up 5 bases, with 11 bases separating them. Germline V CDR1 and CDR2: SGHNT, YYREEE (reference sequence). This CDR3 has 14 residues. In nucleotides, the CDR3 is TGTGCCAGCAGCTTGGTTACCAGGAAGACTGAAGCTTTCTTT. Protein: CASSLVTRKTEAFF.

The V gene is TRBV19, the J gene TRBJ1-4; D ambiguous. Germline assignment: CDR1 LNHDA and CDR2 SQIVND (reference sequence). Trimming removed 5 bases from V and 8 bases from J, with 15 bases in between. The CDR3 extends over 14 amino acids. For the CDR3, the DNA is TGTGCCAGTAGTTCGTTGACACTAAACGAAAAACTGTTTTTT. Its protein product is CASSSLTLNEKLFF. The whole variable domain, remainder taken from reference TRBV19 and TRBJ1-4, is DGGITQSPKYLFRKEGQNVTLSCEQNLNHDAMYWYRQDPGQGLRLIYYSQIVNDFQKGDIAEGYSVSREKKESFPLTVTSAQKNPTAFYLCASSSLTLNEKLFFGSGTQLSVL.

This clone is a singleton in its sample. The chain recombines TRBV4-3 with TRBJ2-7; D is perhaps TRBD1 or TRBD2 (5 bases each). The germline V gene has CDR1 LGHNA and CDR2 YSLEER. The germline V and J ends were trimmed by 0 bases and 1 base, with 13 bases remaining between them. The CDR3 runs 16 residues. Written as DNA, the CDR3 is TGCGCCAGCAGCCAAGATAACGGGGCTTATTCCTACGAGCAGTACTTC. Translated, it gives CASSQDNGAYSYEQYF.

This chain joins TRBV19 and TRBJ2-7; 9 bases agree with TRBD1. The ends lost 6 bases at V and 3 bases at J; junction bases unmatched: 18. CDR1 and CDR2 from the germline V gene are LNHDA and SQIVND (reference sequence). This CDR3 spans 18 amino acids. CDR3 DNA sequence: TGTGCCAGTAGCCTTTCTACGGTGATCCGGACAGGGGACTACGAGCAGTACTTC. As protein: CASSLSTVIRTGDYEQYF.

The V and J genes are TRBV27 and TRBJ2-1, with TRBD1 identical over 7 bases. The V gene's germline CDR1 is MNHEY and CDR2 SMNVEV (reference sequence). The J segment lost 6 bases and the V segment lost 5 bases, leaving 7 bases of the junction unmatched. This CDR3 has 14 amino acids. The CDR3 sequence: CASSPDWTGNEQFF. The CDR3, as DNA: TGTGCCAGCAGTCCGGACTGGACAGGCAATGAGCAGTTCTTC.

This sequence joins TRBV19 and TRBJ1-2, with D possibly TRBD1 on 5 matching bases. CDR1 and CDR2 (germline): LNHDA, SQIVND (reference sequence). The CDR3 loop spans 15 amino acids. Deletions cut 5 bases from V and 0 bases from J, with 13 bases between. CDR3 sequence: CASSAGTEANYGYTF. The CDR3 region has the DNA TGTGCCAGTAGTGCAGGGACGGAAGCTAACTATGGCTACACCTTC.

The chain employs TRBV13 and TRBJ2-7, with D tentatively TRBD1 or TRBD2 (7 bases each). The ends were cut back, 5 bases at V and 2 bases at J, with 25 bases in the middle. This CDR3 has 18 residues. Germline CDR1 and CDR2: PRHDT and FYEKMQ (reference sequence). The CDR3: CASSIINGGGQPTYEQYF. The CDR3 DNA is TGTGCCAGCAGCATTATTAATGGGGGGGGACAGCCCACCTACGAGCAGTACTTC. Together with reference TRBV13 and TRBJ2-7, the CDR3 gives the full variable domain: AAGVIQSPRHLIKEKRETATLKCYPIPRHDTVYWYQQGPGQDPQFLISFYEKMQSDKGSIPDRFSAQQFSDYHSELNMSSLELGDSALYFCASSIINGGGQPTYEQYFGPGTRLTVT.

This chain joins TRBV2 and TRBJ2-7; 7 nucleotides line up with TRBD2. This CDR3 spans 11 amino acids. V trimming: 7 bases; J trimming: 7 bases; junction bases outside the gene matches: 4. CDR1 is SNHLY and CDR2 is FYNNEI in the germline V gene. CDR3 in DNA: TGTGCCAGCAACCGGGGAGGGGAGCAGTACTTC. It codes for CASNRGGEQYF.

V and J are TRBV6-6 and TRBJ2-3; D unclear. The ends were cut back, 0 bases at V and 8 bases at J, with 15 bases in the middle. Germline V CDR1 and CDR2: MNHNY, SVGAGI (reference sequence). The CDR3 is made up of 15 amino acids. CDR3 in DNA: TGTGCCAGCAGTTACTCGAGTGAGCTCGAGGTTACGCAGTATTTT. As protein: CASSYSSELEVTQYF.

In its sample, this clone was seen a few times. In nucleotides, the CDR3 is TGTGCCAGCAGCCAGGCCTGGACAGGGTTTAACGGGGAGCTGTTTTTT. Translation gives CASSQAWTGFNGELFF. V is TRBV4-2 and J is TRBJ2-2; 8 bases are a match to TRBD1. CDR3 size: 16 residues. J gave up 7 bases and V 3 bases, and 10 bases lay outside the gene matches. CDR1 and CDR2 from the germline V gene are LGHNA and YNFKEQ.

The chain couples TRBV4-2 to TRBJ2-3; 9 bases are a match to TRBD2. CDR3 length: 17 amino acids. Unmatched junction bases numbered 10, after V lost 0 bases and J lost 6 bases. The germline CDR1 and CDR2 sequences are LGHNA and YNFKEQ. DNA of the CDR3: TGTGCCAGCAGCCAAGATTGGGCGGGAGGGCCCTCGGATACGCAGTATTTT. Translated, it gives CASSQDWAGGPSDTQYF.

The chain couples TRBV7-9 to TRBJ2-6; 9 bases are shared with TRBD1. The CDR3 runs to 16 residues. Trimming took 3 bases from V and 3 from J; bases not matched to a gene: 3. The germline V gene encodes CDR1 SEHNR and CDR2 FQNEAQ (reference sequence). DNA of the CDR3: TGTGCCAGCAGCTTGAACAGGGGGCTTGGGGCCAACGTCCTGACTTTC. Protein product: CASSLNRGLGANVLTF. Complete variable domain (other parts from reference TRBV7-9 and TRBJ2-6): DTGVSQNPRHKITKRGQNVTFRCDPISEHNRLYWYRQTLGQGPEFLTYFQNEAQLEKSRLLSDRFSAERPKGSFSTLEIQRTEQGDSAMYLCASSLNRGLGANVLTFGAGSRLTVL.

The chain joins TRBV27 to TRBJ2-2; weak D call: TRBD1 (6 bases). This CDR3 comprises 14 residues. Germline V gene data show CDR1 as MNHEY and CDR2 as SMNVEV (reference sequence). V was trimmed by 1 base and J by 5 bases, leaving 8 bases between them. CDR3 in DNA: TGTGCCAGCAGTTTATTCCAGGGGACCGGGGAGCTGTTTTTT. It yields the protein CASSLFQGTGELFF.

V and J are TRBV7-9 and TRBJ2-7; 13 nucleotides line up with TRBD2. The V segment lost 5 bases and the J segment 0 bases; nucleotides outside the gene matches: 4. Germline lookup yields CDR1 SEHNR and CDR2 FQNEAQ (reference sequence). The CDR3 totals 16 residues. For the CDR3, the DNA is TGTGCCAGCAGCCCCCGGACTAGCGGGAGCTCCTACGAGCAGTACTTC. This translates into CASSPRTSGSSYEQYF.

Comment on this clone: Mismatch with germline at one junction end may stem from a read error. This sequence joins TRBV15 and TRBJ2-7; D might be TRBD2 (5 bases). The CDR3 has 13 residues. CDR1 is LNHNV, CDR2 YYDKDF, per germline (reference sequence). The DNA for the CDR3 is TGTGCCACCAGCAGTATAAGGGCGGGTTCATGGGACTTC. It yields the protein CATSSIRAGSWDF.

This CDR3 reads CASSSRQGSNEQYF. The CDR3 region has the DNA TGTGCCAGCAGCTCAAGACAGGGGTCCAACGAGCAGTACTTC. This rearrangement joins TRBV7-9 to TRBJ2-7; 8 nucleotides line up with TRBD1. The junction had 7 bases not matched to a gene; V was cut back by 4 bases and J by 5 bases. Germline V lookup: CDR1 SEHNR, CDR2 FQNEAQ (reference sequence). The CDR3 covers 14 residues.

The rearrangement uses TRBV6-5 and TRBJ1-2, with 9 nucleotides matching TRBD1. CDR1 and CDR2 from the germline V gene are MNHEY and SVGAGI. Germline trimming cut 6 bases from V and 6 bases from J; bases unmatched to any gene: 11. This CDR3 contains 15 residues. The CDR3 DNA sequence: TGTGCCAGCAGGTATACCCGGGACAGGGAGGATGGCTACACCTTC. Protein product: CASRYTRDREDGYTF.

The J gene is TRBJ1-5, the V gene TRBV30, with D tentatively TRBD1 (5 bases). Trimming pared 0 bases from V and 5 bases from J, leaving 14 bases between. The CDR3 extends over 15 amino acids. Germline loops: CDR1 GTSNPN, CDR2 SVGIG (reference sequence). CDR3 residues: CAWSVGQRLDQPQHF. CDR3 coding DNA: TGTGCCTGGAGTGTGGGGCAAAGGCTAGATCAGCCCCAGCATTTT.

This clone appeared a single time. The chain is built from TRBV29-1 and TRBJ1-1; 9 bases agree with TRBD1. CDR1 is SQVTM and CDR2 is ANQGSEA in the germline V gene. Trimming took 6 bases from V and 3 from J; bases not matched to a gene: 5. CDR3 length equals 13 residues. The CDR3 here is CSVGTGLYTEAFF. The CDR3 DNA reads as TGCAGCGTAGGGACAGGGCTCTACACTGAAGCTTTCTTT.

This rearrangement joins TRBV14 to TRBJ2-2, with D tentatively TRBD2 (6 bases). The CDR3 length is 19 residues. Germline CDR1 reads SGHDN; CDR2 reads FVKESK. With 0 bases removed from V and 2 bases from J, the gap between germline ends came to 19 bases. CDR3 loop: CASSQDARGSPTNTGELFF. As DNA, the CDR3 is TGTGCCAGCAGCCAAGATGCCCGGGGGTCTCCAACTAACACCGGGGAGCTGTTTTTT.

This chain joins TRBV7-9 and TRBJ1-4; 8 bases fit TRBD1. Germline loops: CDR1 SEHNR, CDR2 FQNEAQ (reference sequence). This CDR3 contains 16 residues. The J segment lost 8 bases and the V segment lost 2 bases, leaving 10 bases of the junction unmatched. In DNA form, the CDR3 reads TGTGCCAGCAGCTTAACTGACAGGGGACCTCGGGAAAAACTGTTTTTT. As protein: CASSLTDRGPREKLFF.

The chain uses TRBV27 and TRBJ2-1; D not resolved. V lost 0 bases and J lost 2, with 11 bases in between. CDR1 is MNHEY, CDR2 SMNVEV, per germline (reference sequence). This CDR3 region has 16 residues. CDR3 sequence (DNA): TGTGCCAGCAGTTTATCGAGTACTTCTACCTACAATGAGCAGTTCTTC. As protein: CASSLSSTSTYNEQFF.

V is TRBV6-4 and J is TRBJ2-2; 8 bases are a match to TRBD1. Germline V lookup: CDR1 MRHNA, CDR2 SNTAGT. With 6 bases clipped from V and 5 bases from J, the junction kept 5 bases outside the gene matches. The length of the CDR3 is 14 residues. The CDR3 DNA reads as TGTGCCAGCAGCCTGGACAGGGTAACCGGGGAGCTGTTTTTT. It is translated as CASSLDRVTGELFF.

The count of this clone is one. The chain joins TRBV6-5 to TRBJ2-2, with 7 bases fitting TRBD2. The CDR3 covers 16 residues. Germline-derived CDR1 and CDR2 are MNHEY and SVGAGI. V lost 2 bases, J lost 3 bases, and 6 bases stayed unmatched. The CDR3 protein is CASSYLTSADTGELFF. CDR3 nucleotide sequence: TGTGCCAGCAGTTACCTCACTAGCGCCGACACCGGGGAGCTGTTTTTT.

This rearrangement joins TRBV5-6 to TRBJ2-7; D gene unclear. Trimming pared 4 bases from V and 3 bases from J, leaving 11 bases between. The CDR3 loop spans 13 amino acids. Germline CDR1 SGHDT, CDR2 YYEEEE. The CDR3 spells CASSLGSGYEQYF. The CDR3 DNA is TGTGCCAGCAGCCTGGGGTCTGGCTACGAGCAGTACTTC.